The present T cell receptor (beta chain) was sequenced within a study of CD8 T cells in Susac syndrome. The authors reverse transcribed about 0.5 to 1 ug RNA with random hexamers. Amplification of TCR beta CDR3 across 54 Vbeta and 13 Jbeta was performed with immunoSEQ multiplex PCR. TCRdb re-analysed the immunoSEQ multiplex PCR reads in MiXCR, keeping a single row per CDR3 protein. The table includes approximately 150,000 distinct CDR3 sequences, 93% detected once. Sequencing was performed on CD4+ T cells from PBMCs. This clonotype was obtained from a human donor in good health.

CDR3 bases: TGTGCCAGCAGTGAACGGCGGACCCCTAGTCACTACACCTTC. Translating gives CASSERRTPSHYTF. The chain is built from TRBV2 and TRBJ1-2; no firm D call. Per germline, CDR1 SNHLY and CDR2 FYNNEI. The CDR3 runs 14 residues. The ends were cut back, 2 bases at V and 10 bases at J, with 17 bases in the middle.